This T cell receptor beta chain emerged from a study of cytomegalovirus exposure and HLA in healthy donors. Study details: In terms of ancestry, the Caucasian-associated cluster contained more than 65% of the approximately 400 genotyped donors.

The CDR3 has 15 amino acids. The germline gives CDR1 KGHSH, CDR2 LQKENI. The V gene lost 3 bases and the J gene lost 3 bases, with 15 bases spanning the gap. On this clone: Antigen specificity is unknown.

Study-level results: Researchers reportedly found TCR beta sequences accurately predicted most subjects' HLA-A and HLA-B alleles. At a 0.05 false discovery rate, a later analysis found approximately 15,000 TCR beta sequences to be associated with HLA alleles.

PCR amplification relied on 60 Vbeta primers (plus 13 Jbeta primers). Per the original data handling: As a later analysis found, there were 70 million to 90 million unique TCR beta chains, of which roughly 11 million were shared. Only in-frame clones appear in the TCRdb table, and some are missing; sequencing was by immunoSEQ multiplex PCR. From that table come the V and J calls and clone size; the DNA was used to work out D and trimming. The table shows 150,000 to 200,000 clones, with approximately 85% occurring only once. The V gene is TRBV18, the J gene TRBJ2-7, with D possibly matching TRBD1 (6 bases). The material sequenced was PBMCs. The TCR was taken from a man between 18 and 35 years old in good health and CMV-seropositive. CDR3 DNA: TGTGCCAGCTCACCGCCAGGGGATCGATTCTACGAGCAGTACTTC. Amino acids: CASSPPGDRFYEQYF.